A single sample gave rise to the 26 T cell receptor beta chains below, sequenced in a study of OX40 agonist ivuxolimab in advanced cancers. Libraries were prepared by immunoSEQ multiplex PCR; TCRdb keeps only in-frame clonotypes and omits some of them. The sample records tens of thousands of clones, 86% being singletons. Sequencing was performed on CD4+ or CD8+ T cells sorted from blood, taken in a trial of the OX40 agonist ivuxolimab. The receptors originated from an adult with an advanced solid tumor such as melanoma, head and neck, liver or kidney cancer.

The CDR3 bases are TGTGCCAGTAGTATTTGGCCAGTCAACTCATATAAAAACATTCAGTACTTC. Translation: CASSIWPVNSYKNIQYF. V gene TRBV19 combines with J gene TRBJ2-4; D remains ambiguous. V was shortened by 3 bases and J by 4 bases, with 19 bases between the two germline ends. Germline assignment: CDR1 LNHDA and CDR2 SQIVND (reference sequence). The CDR3 consists of 17 residues.

The chain combines TRBV7-2 with TRBJ2-3; TRBD1 matches 11 bases. V lost 4 bases, J lost 4 bases, and 13 bases stayed unmatched. From germline, CDR1 is SGHTA and CDR2 FQGNSA. This CDR3 spans 18 amino acids. This CDR3 is CASSSQRGQGVNADTQYF. The CDR3 DNA reads as TGTGCCAGCAGCTCACAGCGGGGACAGGGGGTAAATGCAGATACGCAGTATTTT.

The chain couples TRBV29-1 to TRBJ1-1; tentatively, D is TRBD1 (6 bases). Germline V gene data show CDR1 as SQVTM and CDR2 as ANQGSEA. The CDR3 runs to 11 residues. The ends were cut back, 5 bases at V and 4 bases at J, with 8 bases in the middle. The CDR3 DNA reads TGCAGCGTTCACAGGGTCACTGAAGCTTTCTTT. This encodes CSVHRVTEAFF.

This clone was detected once. The gene calls are TRBV9 and TRBJ1-5; D gene ambiguous. The V end was cut by 0 bases, the J end by 2 bases, with 9 bases between. Germline lookup yields CDR1 SGDLS and CDR2 YYNGEE. The CDR3 loop spans 15 amino acids. Here the CDR3 reads CASSVGLGGNQPQHF. Written as DNA, the CDR3 is TGTGCCAGCAGCGTAGGCCTCGGGGGCAATCAGCCCCAGCATTTT. The whole variable domain, remainder taken from reference TRBV9 and TRBJ1-5, is DSGVTQTPKHLITATGQRVTLRCSPRSGDLSVYWYQQSLDQGLQFLIQYYNGEERAKGNILERFSAQQFPDLHSELNLSSLELGDSALYFCASSVGLGGNQPQHFGDGTRLSIL.

This chain connects TRBV15 to TRBJ1-1; D remains ambiguous. The CDR3 has 13 residues. With 0 bases removed from V and 5 bases from J, the gap between germline ends came to 7 bases. The germline V gene encodes CDR1 LNHNV and CDR2 YYDKDF (reference sequence). The CDR3 nucleotides read TGTGCCACCAGCAGAGATATGCATACTGAAGCTTTCTTT. Protein product: CATSRDMHTEAFF.

This chain uses TRBV7-2 with TRBJ1-1; the D gene is possibly TRBD1 (6 bases). The V end lost 5 bases, the J end lost 1 base, and 14 bases lay between the germline ends. The CDR3 loop spans 15 amino acids. Germline-derived CDR1 and CDR2 are SGHTA and FQGNSA. The CDR3 is CASSARGQKNTEAFF. The DNA for the CDR3 is TGTGCCAGCAGCGCTAGGGGACAAAAGAACACTGAAGCTTTCTTT. Supplemented by reference TRBV7-2 and TRBJ1-1, the full variable domain reads GAGVSQSPSNKVTEKGKDVELRCDPISGHTALYWYRQSLGQGLEFLIYFQGNSAPDKSGLPSDRFSAERTGGSVSTLTIQRTQQEDSAVYLCASSARGQKNTEAFFGQGTRLTVV.

V and J are TRBV5-1 and TRBJ2-3; D is possibly TRBD2 (6 bases). CDR1 and CDR2 (germline): SGHRS, YFSETQ. CDR3 size: 16 residues. Deletions cut 2 bases from V and 5 bases from J, with 18 bases between. CDR3 amino acids: CASSFHTGSGVDTQYF. The CDR3 DNA is TGCGCCAGCAGCTTCCACACAGGTTCGGGGGTAGATACGCAGTATTTT.

The J gene is TRBJ1-1, the V gene TRBV7-8; perhaps TRBD1 as D (5 bases). CDR1 and CDR2 from the germline V gene are SGHVS and FQNEAQ. The CDR3 loop spans 14 amino acids. V lost 2 bases, J lost 3 bases, and 10 bases lay in between. The CDR3 protein is CASSLLQGYTEAFF. The CDR3 DNA follows: TGTGCCAGCAGCTTACTCCAGGGATACACTGAAGCTTTCTTT.

The chain employs TRBV11-2 and TRBJ2-6; no firm D call. Germline V gene lookup returns CDR1 SGHAT and CDR2 FQNNGV. The V end lost 9 bases, the J end lost 0 bases, and 3 bases lay between the germline ends. The CDR3 sequence is 12 residues long. CDR3 DNA: TGTGCCAGTTCCTCTGGGGCCAACGTCCTGACTTTC. Protein: CASSSGANVLTF.

The genes are TRBV4-3 and TRBJ2-5; tentatively, D is TRBD2 (7 bases). V shed 1 base and J shed 5 bases, with 14 bases lying between them. The CDR3 runs 15 residues. CDR1 is LGHNA and CDR2 is YSLEER in the germline V gene. The CDR3 spells CASSQGRGAWETQYF. The CDR3 DNA reads TGCGCCAGCAGCCAAGGCCGGGGGGCCTGGGAGACCCAGTACTTC.

J is TRBJ2-1 and V is TRBV29-1, with D perhaps matching TRBD1 (5 bases). Germline lookup yields CDR1 SQVTM and CDR2 ANQGSEA. This CDR3 is 14 amino acids long. V gave up 6 bases and J gave up 8 bases, with 20 bases separating them. CDR3 amino acids: CSVARAGMIDEQFF. The CDR3 bases are TGCAGCGTAGCTCGGGCAGGGATGATCGATGAGCAGTTCTTC.

This CDR3 is CASKLQSDQETQYF. The CDR3 coding sequence is TGTGCCAGCAAGCTTCAAAGTGACCAAGAGACCCAGTACTTC. V usage is TRBV21-1 and J usage is TRBJ2-5; TRBD2, the D gene given by the table, was not confirmed from the DNA. TRBV21-1 is a pseudogene segment. The CDR3 has 14 residues.

The chain uses TRBV7-2 and TRBJ1-4; D remains ambiguous. The ends were cut back, 6 bases at V and 8 bases at J, with 16 bases in the middle. This CDR3 comprises 14 residues. Per the germline V gene, CDR1 is SGHTA and CDR2 is FQGNSA. The CDR3 coding sequence is TGTGCCAGCAGTCCAGAGACTTATAGCGAAAAACTGTTTTTT. The encoded protein is CASSPETYSEKLFF. The complete variable domain, with remaining parts taken from reference TRBV7-2 and TRBJ1-4, reads GAGVSQSPSNKVTEKGKDVELRCDPISGHTALYWYRQSLGQGLEFLIYFQGNSAPDKSGLPSDRFSAERTGGSVSTLTIQRTQQEDSAVYLCASSPETYSEKLFFGSGTQLSVL.

The chain is built from TRBV6-5 and TRBJ1-4; D might be TRBD1 (5 bases). The CDR3 length is 15 residues. The germline V gene has CDR1 MNHEY and CDR2 SVGAGI. V shed 5 bases and J shed 5 bases, with 15 bases lying between them. CDR3 region: CASSPSQGRNEKLFF. The CDR3 DNA is TGTGCCAGCAGTCCCTCCCAGGGCCGAAATGAAAAACTGTTTTTT.

The rearrangement uses TRBV15 and TRBJ1-5; D is unclear. The CDR3 runs 13 residues. Between the trimmed V and J ends, which lost 0 bases and 13 bases, there was a span of 13 bases. Germline-derived CDR1 and CDR2 are LNHNV and YYDKDF (reference sequence). CDR3: CATSREERRIQHF. The CDR3 nucleotides are TGTGCCACCAGCAGAGAAGAGCGAAGGATACAGCATTTT. The whole variable domain, remainder taken from reference TRBV15 and TRBJ1-5, is DAMVIQNPRYQVTQFGKPVTLSCSQTLNHNVMYWYQQKSSQAPKLLFHYYDKDFNNEADTPDNFQSRRPNTSFCFLDIRSPGLGDTAMYLCATSREERRIQHFGDGTRLSIL.

This chain uses TRBV2 with TRBJ2-2, with 7 positions matching TRBD1. This CDR3 comprises 15 residues. Germline CDR1 reads SNHLY; CDR2 reads FYNNEI. V shed 4 bases and J 2 bases; nucleotides not matched to a gene: 4. CDR3 sequence (DNA): TGTGCCAGCAGTGGCCGGGACAGAAACACCGGGGAGCTGTTTTTT. It specifies CASSGRDRNTGELFF.

The genes are TRBV19 and TRBJ1-6; the D gene is possibly TRBD1 (6 bases). Germline lookup yields CDR1 LNHDA and CDR2 SQIVND (reference sequence). This CDR3 is 17 amino acids long. V was shortened by 4 bases and J by 2 bases, with 15 bases between the two germline ends. CDR3: CASSTDSPGAYNSPLHF. Here the CDR3 DNA reads TGTGCCAGTAGTACGGACAGTCCGGGCGCCTATAATTCACCCCTCCACTTT.

This sequence joins TRBV23-1 and TRBJ2-7; D may be TRBD1 (5 bases). TRBV23-1 falls under the ORF class, with uncertain function. V was trimmed by 1 base and J by 2 bases, leaving 15 bases between them. This CDR3 is 16 amino acids long. CDR3 in DNA: TGCGCCAGCAGTCAATTTAGACAGAGCCTACCCTACGAGCAGTACTTC. Encoded protein: CASSQFRQSLPYEQYF.

This clone appeared a single time. The CDR3 loop reads CASSSSLGGGNEQFF. The CDR3 DNA reads TGTGCCAGCAGCTCCAGCCTGGGGGGCGGCAATGAGCAGTTCTTC. The chain joins TRBV9 to TRBJ2-1; D may be TRBD1 or TRBD2 (6 bases each). Trimming took 4 bases from V and 6 from J, leaving 17 bases between them. CDR1 is SGDLS, CDR2 YYNGEE, per germline. The CDR3 loop spans 15 amino acids. Full variable domain (missing parts from reference TRBV9 and TRBJ2-1): DSGVTQTPKHLITATGQRVTLRCSPRSGDLSVYWYQQSLDQGLQFLIQYYNGEERAKGNILERFSAQQFPDLHSELNLSSLELGDSALYFCASSSSLGGGNEQFFGPGTRLTVL.

The V gene is TRBV7-9, the J gene TRBJ1-5; D gene ambiguous. Looked up from germline, CDR1 is SEHNR and CDR2 is FQNEAQ (reference sequence). The germline V and J ends were trimmed by 5 bases and 8 bases, with 16 bases remaining between them. This CDR3 region has 14 residues. In DNA, the CDR3 is TGTGCCAGCAGCCCCGAGAGCGGAAGCAAGCCCCAGCATTTT. Protein: CASSPESGSKPQHF.

This chain connects TRBV7-9 to TRBJ1-1, with 11 bases that match TRBD1. Germline V CDR1 and CDR2: SEHNR, FQNEAQ (reference sequence). CDR3 length equals 15 residues. With 5 bases clipped from V and 4 bases from J, the junction kept 6 bases outside the gene matches. The CDR3 DNA reads TGTGCCAGCAGCATCGCCGGGACAGGGGGCACTGAAGCTTTCTTT. Protein sequence: CASSIAGTGGTEAFF.

J is TRBJ2-3 and V is TRBV7-3; D is unclear. CDR1 SGHTA and CDR2 FQGTGA come from the germline V gene. The CDR3 loop spans 13 amino acids. V dropped 2 bases and J dropped 2 bases, with 5 bases sitting between them. The CDR3: CASSLEITDTQYF. The CDR3 DNA is TGTGCCAGCAGCTTAGAGATCACAGATACGCAGTATTTT.

The chain combines TRBV5-8 with TRBJ1-2; 11 nucleotides line up with TRBD1. CDR1 SGHTS and CDR2 YDEGEE come from the germline V gene. This CDR3 is built from 14 residues. V trimming: 4 bases; J trimming: 8 bases; junction bases outside the gene matches: 7. CDR3 loop: CASSPGQGAGGYTF. DNA of the CDR3: TGTGCCAGCAGCCCCGGACAGGGGGCAGGAGGCTACACCTTC.

This clone was seen just once. The chain recombines TRBV5-1 with TRBJ2-6; D call uncertain. The germline gives CDR1 SGHRS, CDR2 YFSETQ. Between the trimmed V and J ends, which lost 0 bases and 0 bases, there was a span of 4 bases. The CDR3 length is 15 residues. The CDR3 coding sequence is TGCGCCAGCAGCTTGGAACCCTCTGGGGCCAACGTCCTGACTTTC. It encodes CASSLEPSGANVLTF. Using reference TRBV5-1 and TRBJ2-6 for the parts outside the CDR3, the full variable domain is KAGVTQTPRYLIKTRGQQVTLSCSPISGHRSVSWYQQTPGQGLQFLFEYFSETQRNKGNFPGRFSGRQFSNSRSEMNVSTLELGDSALYLCASSLEPSGANVLTFGAGSRLTVL.

V is TRBV6-1 and J is TRBJ1-1; the match to TRBD1 covers 10 bases. CDR1 and CDR2 from the germline V gene are MNHNS and SASEGT. The CDR3 is 15 amino acids. V was pared by 7 bases and J by 0 bases, with 5 bases of the junction left unmatched. The DNA of the CDR3 is TGTGCCAGCACCCTGGGACAGGGGCTGAACACTGAAGCTTTCTTT. Translating gives CASTLGQGLNTEAFF.

The chain uses TRBV6-1 and TRBJ1-5; 8 bases match TRBD1. J lost 7 bases, V lost 1 base, and 9 bases had no gene match. Germline CDR1 and CDR2: MNHNS and SASEGT. The CDR3 has 16 residues. CDR3 region: CASSEVGTQGEQPQHF. For the CDR3, the DNA is TGTGCCAGCAGTGAAGTGGGGACACAGGGGGAGCAGCCCCAGCATTTT.